The subject of this entry is one T cell receptor beta chain. The V gene's germline CDR1 is SEHNR and CDR2 FQNEAQ (reference sequence). The length of the CDR3 is 15 residues. V was shortened by 5 bases and J by 2 bases, with 15 bases between the two germline ends. TCRdb keeps only in-frame clones here, not all; method: immunoSEQ multiplex PCR. The sample records tens of thousands of clones, 94% being singletons. The sample is drawn from a study of T cell changes during pregnancy in multiple sclerosis. The material sequenced was peripheral blood, taken in the third trimester of pregnancy. The chain combines TRBV7-9 with TRBJ1-1; possibly TRBD1 for D (5 bases). This TCR derives from a female donor with multiple sclerosis, enrolled in a pregnancy study. CDR3 coding DNA: TGTGCCAGCAGCCCCCGCGGCAGGGTTAACACTGAAGCTTTCTTT. Encoded protein: CASSPRGRVNTEAFF.